This T cell receptor beta chain is drawn from a study of cytomegalovirus exposure and HLA in healthy donors. Researchers ran the PCR with 60 Vbeta and 13 Jbeta primers. Produced via immunoSEQ multiplex PCR; TCRdb's table is partial and in-frame only. The table records roughly 150,000 clones, roughly 64% of them present only once. Trimming removed 7 bases at V and 5 bases at J, with 11 bases between. Germline lookup yields CDR1 MGHDK and CDR2 SYGVNS. The CDR3 sequence is 12 residues long. The V call is TRBV25-1, the J call TRBJ1-1; the D gene is possibly TRBD1 (5 bases). The source of this sequence is a woman in her thirties in good health and CMV-seropositive. Sequencing was done on a sample of PBMCs. The CDR3 DNA reads as TGTGCCAGCACGGGGGGTAAGACTGAAGCTTTCTTT. Protein product: CASTGGKTEAFF.